These 22 T cell receptor beta chains came from one sample sequenced in a study of blood T cell repertoires in COVID-19. Using immunoSEQ multiplex PCR, the repertoire was profiled, and TCRdb retains in-frame clones only, with some absent. The repertoire has 110,000 or so clones, about 85% of them found once; the top ten carry 13%. Sequenced: peripheral blood. These receptors were taken from a human donor in a cohort sampled during active COVID-19.

This sequence joins TRBV28 and TRBJ2-4; D might be TRBD1 (6 bases). Germline V gene lookup returns CDR1 MDHEN and CDR2 SYDVKM. The CDR3 runs to 12 residues. The V gene lost 6 bases and the J gene lost 9 bases, with 12 bases spanning the gap. This CDR3 is CASSSTGFIQYF. The CDR3 bases are TGTGCCAGCAGCTCTACAGGGTTCATTCAGTACTTC.

The genes are TRBV7-2 and TRBJ1-2; possible D gene TRBD1, 5 bases. V dropped 5 bases and J dropped 2 bases, with 12 bases sitting between them. CDR3 length equals 14 residues. Looked up from germline, CDR1 is SGHTA and CDR2 is FQGNSA. The CDR3 protein is CASSREGRNYGYTF. The CDR3 DNA reads as TGTGCCAGCAGCCGGGAGGGGAGGAACTATGGCTACACCTTC.

The J gene is TRBJ1-6, the V gene TRBV7-2; D ambiguous. Per germline, CDR1 SGHTA and CDR2 FQGNSA. Trimming took 7 bases from V and 7 from J, leaving 8 bases between them. The CDR3 extends over 12 amino acids. CDR3 in DNA: TGTGCCAGCACGGGGAGCAATTCACCCCTCCACTTT. The encoded protein is CASTGSNSPLHF.

Here the CDR3 reads CASSGLAGGTDTQYF. CDR3 nucleotide sequence: TGTGCCAGTAGTGGACTAGCGGGGGGCACAGATACGCAGTATTTT. The genes are TRBV19 and TRBJ2-3; TRBD2 aligns across 13 bases. V shed 5 bases, J shed 1 base, and the junction held 0 bases outside the gene matches. This CDR3 is 15 amino acids long. The V gene's germline CDR1 is LNHDA and CDR2 SQIVND (reference sequence).

The chain carries TRBV12-5 and TRBJ2-2; a possible D gene is TRBD1 (5 bases). CDR1 is LGHNT and CDR2 is FRNRAP in the germline V gene. This CDR3 comprises 16 residues. Trimming stripped 0 bases from V and 1 base from J, with 9 bases between. CDR3 in amino acids: CASGLVQTENTGELFF. For the CDR3, the DNA is TGTGCTAGTGGTTTGGTACAGACAGAGAACACCGGGGAGCTGTTTTTT.

The V and J genes are TRBV24-1 and TRBJ2-7; D remains unclear. Per the germline V gene, CDR1 is KGHDR and CDR2 is SFDVKD. The CDR3 is 13 residues long. V dropped 4 bases and J dropped 1 base, with 7 bases sitting between them. CDR3 sequence reads: CATSEPGSYEQYF. CDR3 nucleotides: TGTGCCACCAGTGAACCCGGTTCCTACGAGCAGTACTTC.

The genes are TRBV6-2 or TRBV6-3 and TRBJ2-1, with TRBD1 identical over 8 bases. Per the germline V gene, CDR1 is MNHEY and CDR2 is SVGEGT. V lost 5 bases and J lost 3; bases outside the gene matches: 9. The CDR3 extends over 16 amino acids. CDR3 DNA sequence: TGTGCCAGCAGTACCACTGGGACAGGCCGCTACAATGAGCAGTTCTTC. This gives the protein CASSTTGTGRYNEQFF.

The chain joins TRBV24-1 to TRBJ2-7, with TRBD1 matching over 7 bases. The CDR3 is 13 residues long. Germline-derived CDR1 and CDR2 are KGHDR and SFDVKD. V shed 3 bases and J 2 bases; nucleotides not matched to a gene: 0. CDR3 DNA sequence: TGTGCCACCAGTGATACAGGGGCCTACGAGCAGTACTTC. Translated, it gives CATSDTGAYEQYF.

The V call is TRBV2, the J call TRBJ2-6, with unresolved D. The CDR3 loop spans 14 amino acids. Trimming took 6 bases from V and 5 from J, leaving 11 bases between them. The germline CDR1 and CDR2 sequences are SNHLY and FYNNEI. The CDR3 nucleotides are TGTGCCAGCAGAACGGGTCTCAGGGCCAACGTCCTGACTTTC. As protein: CASRTGLRANVLTF.

The chain joins TRBV7-9 to TRBJ2-7; D might be TRBD2 (6 bases). Trimming shortened V by 5 bases and J by 1 base, and 18 bases separated the two germline ends. Germline CDR1 SEHNR, CDR2 FQNEAQ (reference sequence). The length of the CDR3 is 16 residues. This chain's CDR3 is CASSPTDSRGSYEQYF. DNA for the CDR3: TGTGCCAGCAGCCCTACGGACTCCCGGGGGTCCTACGAGCAGTACTTC. The variable domain in full, with the rest retrieved from reference TRBV7-9 and TRBJ2-7, is DTGVSQNPRHKITKRGQNVTFRCDPISEHNRLYWYRQTLGQGPEFLTYFQNEAQLEKSRLLSDRFSAERPKGSFSTLEIQRTEQGDSAMYLCASSPTDSRGSYEQYFGPGTRLTVT.

V usage is TRBV6-5 and J usage is TRBJ2-3; the D gene is possibly TRBD2 (6 bases). Per the germline V gene, CDR1 is MNHEY and CDR2 is SVGAGI. V was clipped by 5 bases and J by 9 bases, with 18 bases between them. The CDR3 extends over 14 amino acids. The DNA for the CDR3 is TGTGCCAGCAGTCAACTAGTCGGAGGGGCCACGCAGTATTTT. Translating it yields CASSQLVGGATQYF.

The V call is TRBV19, the J call TRBJ2-7; TRBD1 matches at 11 bases. This CDR3 is built from 16 residues. CDR1 and CDR2 from the germline V gene are LNHDA and SQIVND (reference sequence). The V and J ends lost 3 bases and 6 bases, in that order; junction bases with no gene match: 10. The CDR3 nucleotides are TGTGCCAGTAGTATGCTGCCCGGACAGGGGGCAGGCGAGCAGTACTTC. Protein sequence: CASSMLPGQGAGEQYF.

This clone is a singleton in its sample. V gene TRBV4-3 combines with J gene TRBJ1-2; no definite D call. The CDR3 sequence is 14 residues long. V was pared by 0 bases and J by 0 bases, with 5 bases between. Germline V gene sequence: CDR1 LGHNA, CDR2 YSLEER. The CDR3 is CASSQDTANYGYTF. CDR3 DNA sequence: TGCGCCAGCAGCCAAGATACAGCTAACTATGGCTACACCTTC.

This chain uses TRBV9 with TRBJ2-2; the D is unclear. V lost 1 base, J lost 6 bases, and 7 bases lay in between. The CDR3 is 13 residues long. Germline assignment: CDR1 SGDLS and CDR2 YYNGEE. The CDR3 region has the DNA TGTGCCAGCAGCGTACAAGCCCCCGGGGAGCTGTTTTTT. This codes for CASSVQAPGELFF.

The J gene is TRBJ2-2, the V gene TRBV6-5, with D hard to call. The CDR3 length is 15 residues. Germline CDR1 MNHEY, CDR2 SVGAGI. Trimming took 7 bases from V and 0 from J, leaving 12 bases between them. The CDR3, as DNA: TGTGCCAGCACTCGAGTTTCGACGAACACCGGGGAGCTGTTTTTT. This sequence encodes CASTRVSTNTGELFF.

The chain combines TRBV7-2 with TRBJ2-3; possible D gene TRBD2, 6 bases. V lost 1 base and J lost 0, with 20 bases in between. Germline assignment: CDR1 SGHTA and CDR2 FQGNSA. The CDR3 extends over 19 amino acids. CDR3 DNA: TGTGCCAGCAGCTTAGGGGGTAGGGACTTACATACCAGCACAGATACGCAGTATTTT. Translating gives CASSLGGRDLHTSTDTQYF. Full variable domain (remainder filled in from reference TRBV7-2 and TRBJ2-3): GAGVSQSPSNKVTEKGKDVELRCDPISGHTALYWYRQSLGQGLEFLIYFQGNSAPDKSGLPSDRFSAERTGGSVSTLTIQRTQQEDSAVYLCASSLGGRDLHTSTDTQYFGPGTRLTVL.

This chain joins TRBV5-1 and TRBJ1-1; 7 bases match TRBD1. The CDR3 length is 14 residues. After removal of 1 base from V and 3 bases from J, the junction contained 3 bases not matched to a gene. Germline lookup yields CDR1 SGHRS and CDR2 YFSETQ. This CDR3 reads CASSLTGVDTEAFF. The CDR3 nucleotides are TGCGCCAGCAGCTTGACAGGGGTTGACACTGAAGCTTTCTTT. Combining the CDR3 with reference TRBV5-1 and TRBJ1-1 gives the whole variable domain KAGVTQTPRYLIKTRGQQVTLSCSPISGHRSVSWYQQTPGQGLQFLFEYFSETQRNKGNFPGRFSGRQFSNSRSEMNVSTLELGDSALYLCASSLTGVDTEAFFGQGTRLTVV.

V is TRBV7-2 and J is TRBJ1-1; 7 positions match TRBD1. The germline V gene has CDR1 SGHTA and CDR2 FQGNSA. There are 14 residues in the CDR3. The junction had 6 bases not matched to a gene; V was cut back by 3 bases and J by 5 bases. For the CDR3, the DNA is TGTGCCAGCAGCTTTCGACAGGGCGGGACTGAAGCTTTCTTT. This encodes CASSFRQGGTEAFF.

The gene calls are TRBV6-1 and TRBJ1-5, with D hard to call. Looked up from germline, CDR1 is MNHNS and CDR2 is SASEGT. The CDR3 is made up of 14 amino acids. Trimming left V 1 base short and J 8 bases short, with 12 bases between. In nucleotides, the CDR3 is TGTGCCAGCAGTGAAGTACCCTCGGAGGAGCCCCAGCATTTT. Protein: CASSEVPSEEPQHF.

The chain joins TRBV6-2 or TRBV6-3 to TRBJ1-1; D might be TRBD1 (5 bases). This CDR3 contains 15 residues. Trimming took 4 bases from V and 1 from J, leaving 13 bases between them. Germline V gives CDR1 MNHEY, CDR2 SVGEGT. The CDR3 region is CASSWWGVRNTEAFF. The CDR3 DNA reads as TGTGCCAGCAGTTGGTGGGGGGTGAGGAACACTGAAGCTTTCTTT.

The gene calls are TRBV30 and TRBJ2-2; 7 bases map to TRBD1. CDR3 length equals 13 residues. Trimming took 2 bases from V and 6 from J; bases not matched to a gene: 3. Germline V CDR1 and CDR2: GTSNPN, SVGIG (reference sequence). The CDR3 sequence is CAWSLDRSGELFF. As DNA, the CDR3 is TGTGCCTGGAGTCTGGACAGGTCCGGGGAGCTGTTTTTT.

The V gene is TRBV3-1 (or the pseudogene TRBV3-2), the J gene TRBJ2-3; 8 bases agree with TRBD2. J lost 8 bases, V lost 6 bases, and 13 bases had no gene match. The CDR3 has 15 residues. The germline V gene encodes CDR1 LGHDT and CDR2 YNNKEL (reference sequence). The CDR3 DNA follows: TGTGCCAGCAGACCCGGGAGGGGGGGCGGCGGTACGCAGTATTTT. This encodes CASRPGRGGGGTQYF.